Detailed here is one T cell receptor (beta chain). These data come from a study of blood T cell repertoires in COVID-19. Assay used: immunoSEQ multiplex PCR; TCRdb lists only in-frame clones, some missing. This table has hundreds of thousands of clones, roughly 80% appearing once. The sequenced material came from peripheral blood. This receptor was taken from a woman of 80 years or more with acute or convalescent COVID-19.

CDR3 region: CASSQSGQGGNEQFF. The CDR3 bases are TGCGCCAGCAGTCAATCTGGGCAGGGAGGCAATGAGCAGTTCTTC. This chain joins TRBV23-1 and TRBJ2-1; perhaps TRBD2 as D (6 bases). TRBV23-1 is flagged as an ORF with uncertain function. The CDR3 covers 15 residues. Trimming removed 0 bases from V and 6 bases from J, with 12 bases in between.